This TCR beta chain derives from a study of T-cell reconstitution after alpha-beta-depleted transplantation in children. This clonotype showed up many times. Antigen: not known. Study-wide points: T-cell counts and diversity were attributed mostly to newly produced T cells one year after transplant. The high TCRbeta diversity at day 60 in some patients came from surviving recipient T cells and thymic progenitors. Reports say that about two months after transplant, the alpha-beta T cells came out of several hundred graft clones that had expanded.

The TCRbeta library was prepared with unique molecular identifiers. TCRdb itself ran the PCR reads through MiXCR, one entry per CDR3 protein. The sample carries hundreds of thousands of distinct CDR3 sequences, around 12% recorded once. Specimen: PBMCs, collected before TCRalphabeta/CD19-depleted stem cell transplant. This clonotype originated in a girl aged 2 to 10 with congenital amegakaryocytic thrombocytopenia, due to receive a stem cell transplant.

The CDR3 DNA reads as TGTGCCAGCAGTTTATTGGGCGGACGAGAGACCCAGTACTTC. Protein sequence: CASSLLGGRETQYF. The chain combines TRBV27 with TRBJ2-5; D unclear. This CDR3 is built from 14 residues. V was shortened by 1 base and J by 4 bases, with 10 bases between the two germline ends. Germline assignment: CDR1 MNHEY and CDR2 SMNVEV (reference sequence).